A single sample gave rise to the 12 T cell receptor beta chains below, sequenced in a study of blood T cell repertoires in COVID-19. Profiling relied on immunoSEQ multiplex PCR, and the TCRdb table lists in-frame clones only, not all of them. In the table there are approximately 120,000 clones, about 76% of which are singletons. The specimen sequenced was peripheral blood. Source of these receptors: an elderly man with acute or convalescent COVID-19.

J is TRBJ2-7 and V is TRBV9; D may be TRBD2 (6 bases). V was trimmed by 2 bases and J by 7 bases, leaving 19 bases between them. Germline CDR1 is SGDLS and CDR2 is YYNGEE. The CDR3 has 15 amino acids. The CDR3 DNA reads TGTGCCAGCAGCGTCGGAGGGTACCTGGTGGGTGAGCAGTACTTC. Translated: CASSVGGYLVGEQYF.

The gene calls are TRBV18 and TRBJ1-2, with 9 bases lining up with TRBD1. The CDR3 has 13 residues. Germline CDR1 and CDR2: KGHSH and LQKENI. J was trimmed by 8 bases and V by 3 bases; bases with no gene match: 4. CDR3 coding DNA: TGTGCCAGCTCACCCGGGACAGGGAACGGCTACACCTTC. Translating gives CASSPGTGNGYTF.

This clone was seen a single time. The gene calls are TRBV7-2 and TRBJ1-5; D unresolved. Germline V gives CDR1 SGHTA, CDR2 FQGNSA. The CDR3 contains 13 residues. The germline V and J ends were trimmed by 2 bases and 6 bases, with 8 bases remaining between them. The CDR3 loop is CASSLTFSQPQHF. The CDR3, as DNA: TGTGCCAGCAGCTTAACGTTTAGTCAGCCCCAGCATTTT.

The gene calls are TRBV5-1 and TRBJ2-2, with 8 nucleotides matching TRBD1. Germline V gene data show CDR1 as SGHRS and CDR2 as YFSETQ. This CDR3 is built from 18 residues. Trimming removed 3 bases from V and 0 bases from J; junction bases left unmatched: 10. The CDR3 DNA follows: TGCGCCAGCAGCTACTCCGGGACAGGCCGCGCGAACACCGGGGAGCTGTTTTTT. Amino acid sequence: CASSYSGTGRANTGELFF.

The rearrangement joins TRBV10-3 to TRBJ2-7; 8 bases are a match to TRBD1. The V segment lost 4 bases and the J segment 0 bases; nucleotides outside the gene matches: 8. The germline V gene encodes CDR1 ENHRY and CDR2 SYGVKD. The CDR3 spans 16 residues. CDR3 residues: CAISGGQGYSSYEQYF. In nucleotides, the CDR3 is TGTGCCATCAGTGGTGGACAGGGTTATAGCTCCTACGAGCAGTACTTC.

CDR3 region: CAIKGGGPNSPLHF. In nucleotides, the CDR3 is TGTGCCATCAAGGGCGGGGGCCCGAATTCACCCCTCCACTTT. This rearrangement joins TRBV10-3 to TRBJ1-6; possible D gene TRBD1, 6 bases. The ends were cut back, 7 bases at V and 7 bases at J, with 14 bases in the middle. The germline V gene encodes CDR1 ENHRY and CDR2 SYGVKD. The CDR3 extends over 14 amino acids.

The chain uses TRBV10-3 and TRBJ2-3, with D maybe TRBD2 (6 bases). Germline V lookup: CDR1 ENHRY, CDR2 SYGVKD. This CDR3 is 15 amino acids long. V was clipped by 3 bases and J by 0 bases, with 10 bases between them. The CDR3 DNA is TGTGCCATCAGTGATACGGGACTTAGCACAGATACGCAGTATTTT. This encodes CAISDTGLSTDTQYF.

The chain employs TRBV7-2 and TRBJ2-1; 8 bases are shared with TRBD1. This CDR3 is built from 14 residues. V shed 5 bases and J 6 bases; nucleotides not matched to a gene: 6. Per germline, CDR1 SGHTA and CDR2 FQGNSA. The CDR3 reads CASSPGQGSNEQFF. CDR3 in DNA: TGTGCCAGCAGCCCCGGACAGGGAAGCAATGAGCAGTTCTTC.

The chain has TRBV4-2 and TRBJ2-5, with a tentative D call TRBD2 (5 bases). The germline V gene has CDR1 LGHNA and CDR2 YNFKEQ. Trimming removed 3 bases at V and 9 bases at J, with 17 bases between. The CDR3 covers 14 residues. The CDR3 DNA is TGTGCCAGCAGCCAGTTTCGCGGGCCGGTTCCCCAGTACTTC. This gives the protein CASSQFRGPVPQYF.

The CDR3 region is CASSLGQWTYGYTF. In DNA form, the CDR3 reads TGCGCCAGCAGCCTGGGACAGTGGACATATGGCTACACCTTC. V is TRBV5-1 and J is TRBJ1-2; 7 bases line up with TRBD1. V trimming: 4 bases; J trimming: 5 bases; junction bases outside the gene matches: 8. In germline, CDR1 is SGHRS, CDR2 YFSETQ. The CDR3 sequence is 14 residues long.

The V and J genes are TRBV29-1 and TRBJ1-5; 7 nucleotides align to TRBD1. From germline, CDR1 is SQVTM and CDR2 ANQGSEA. J lost 2 bases, V lost 4 bases, and 2 bases had no gene match. This CDR3 has 13 residues. The CDR3 loop reads CSVGDRGNQPQHF. The CDR3, as DNA: TGCAGCGTTGGGGACAGAGGCAATCAGCCCCAGCATTTT.

This chain links TRBV3-1 (or the pseudogene TRBV3-2) with TRBJ2-1; 12 bases fit TRBD2. In germline, CDR1 is LGHDT, CDR2 YNNKEL (reference sequence). This CDR3 has 15 residues. Trimming removed 1 base from V and 6 bases from J; junction bases left unmatched: 1. CDR3 region: CASSQASGGANEQFF. CDR3 coding DNA: TGTGCCAGCAGCCAAGCTAGCGGGGGGGCCAATGAGCAGTTCTTC.